A selection of T cell receptor beta chains follows, all from one sample in a study of cytomegalovirus exposure and HLA in healthy donors. Assay: immunoSEQ multiplex PCR; the TCRdb copy retains only in-frame clones and omits some. This table has 150,000 to 200,000 clones, around 80% appearing once. The specimen sequenced was PBMCs. The receptors originated from a woman younger than 45 in good health and CMV-seronegative. Both conserved end residues are part of each CDR3. Each record gives: clone size, J gene, CDR3 length, V gene, CDR3 protein. Size values are once, few and many counts, or a class for expanded clones, and some rows have none.

clone_size: -
j_call: TRBJ1-4
cdr3_length: 19
v_call: TRBV4-3
cdr3_aa: CASSRAATTGSATNEKLFF

clone_size: -
j_call: TRBJ2-1
cdr3_length: 14
v_call: TRBV6-1
cdr3_aa: CATTTSGAYNEQFF

clone_size: -
j_call: TRBJ2-5
cdr3_length: 15
v_call: TRBV6-1
cdr3_aa: CATLTRDRGSETQYF

clone_size: -
j_call: TRBJ1-1
cdr3_length: 16
v_call: TRBV23-1
cdr3_aa: CASRQISPDSLVGAFF

clone_size: -
j_call: TRBJ2-1
cdr3_length: 15
v_call: TRBV19
cdr3_aa: CASGLGQGAYNEQFF

clone_size: few
j_call: TRBJ1-3
cdr3_length: 14
v_call: TRBV9
cdr3_aa: CASTVSLSGNTIYF

clone_size: -
j_call: TRBJ1-3
cdr3_length: 15
v_call: TRBV30
cdr3_aa: CAWSPRGAAGNTIYF

clone_size: few
j_call: TRBJ1-1
cdr3_length: 13
v_call: TRBV6-5
cdr3_aa: CASSYRKTGEAFF

clone_size: -
j_call: TRBJ2-5
cdr3_length: 12
v_call: TRBV2
cdr3_aa: CASNPERTEQYF

clone_size: -
j_call: TRBJ2-5
cdr3_length: 13
v_call: TRBV5-6
cdr3_aa: CASSFLSGETQYF

clone_size: -
j_call: TRBJ2-6
cdr3_length: 15
v_call: TRBV6-4
cdr3_aa: CASSDQGSGANVLTF

clone_size: -
j_call: TRBJ2-5
cdr3_length: 14
v_call: TRBV19
cdr3_aa: CASSMSTGGKTQYF

clone_size: -
j_call: TRBJ1-3
cdr3_length: 17
v_call: TRBV18
cdr3_aa: CASSPGTGGAFGNTIYF

clone_size: -
j_call: TRBJ1-1
cdr3_length: 15
v_call: TRBV2
cdr3_aa: CASRGQTVANTEAFF

clone_size: few
j_call: TRBJ2-1
cdr3_length: 15
v_call: TRBV9
cdr3_aa: CASSLAGDSYNEQFF

clone_size: -
j_call: TRBJ2-2
cdr3_length: 15
v_call: TRBV5-1
cdr3_aa: CASSLERGLVGELFF

clone_size: -
j_call: TRBJ2-7
cdr3_length: 14
v_call: TRBV9
cdr3_aa: CASSVRQGAYEQYF

clone_size: -
j_call: TRBJ2-3
cdr3_length: 16
v_call: TRBV5-1
cdr3_aa: CASSLMIQARTDTQYF

clone_size: -
j_call: TRBJ2-3
cdr3_length: 17
v_call: TRBV19
cdr3_aa: CASSIDGPDRGDHTQYF

clone_size: -
j_call: TRBJ2-3
cdr3_length: 15
v_call: TRBV7-6
cdr3_aa: CASSASGGATDTQYF

clone_size: -
j_call: TRBJ1-5
cdr3_length: 18
v_call: TRBV5-1
cdr3_aa: CASSPVPGGRNSNQPQHF

clone_size: -
j_call: TRBJ2-7
cdr3_length: 13
v_call: TRBV29-1
cdr3_aa: CSVDSGNAREQYF

clone_size: few
j_call: TRBJ2-6
cdr3_length: 17
v_call: TRBV19
cdr3_aa: CASSHNRGISGANVLTF

clone_size: -
j_call: TRBJ1-4
cdr3_length: 16
v_call: TRBV7-6
cdr3_aa: CASSLATGGHNEKLFF

clone_size: -
j_call: TRBJ1-6
cdr3_length: 16
v_call: TRBV19
cdr3_aa: CASSRYPGQVDSPLHF

clone_size: -
j_call: TRBJ1-2
cdr3_length: 14
v_call: TRBV5-8
cdr3_aa: CASSLDRGESGYTF

clone_size: -
j_call: TRBJ2-1
cdr3_length: 14
v_call: TRBV4-3
cdr3_aa: CASSQEGRGYEQFF

clone_size: few
j_call: TRBJ1-3
cdr3_length: 14
v_call: TRBV7-9
cdr3_aa: CASSLDRDGNTIYF

clone_size: -
j_call: TRBJ1-2
cdr3_length: 12
v_call: TRBV5-5
cdr3_aa: CASSLAHGGYTF

clone_size: -
j_call: TRBJ2-5
cdr3_length: 14
v_call: TRBV9
cdr3_aa: CASSVGPGQETQYF

clone_size: -
j_call: TRBJ2-1
cdr3_length: 15
v_call: TRBV27
cdr3_aa: CASGPGLSSYNEQFF

clone_size: once
j_call: TRBJ2-1
cdr3_length: 15
v_call: TRBV5-1
cdr3_aa: CASSLAGGGYNEQFF

clone_size: -
j_call: TRBJ1-1
cdr3_length: 14
v_call: TRBV2
cdr3_aa: CASREPDRPLWAFF

clone_size: -
j_call: TRBJ1-2
cdr3_length: 13
v_call: TRBV7-9
cdr3_aa: CASSRQSVDGYTF

clone_size: -
j_call: TRBJ1-4
cdr3_length: 14
v_call: TRBV9
cdr3_aa: CASSPTGLNEKLFF

clone_size: -
j_call: TRBJ2-2
cdr3_length: 12
v_call: TRBV10-1
cdr3_aa: CASSDFTGELFF

clone_size: -
j_call: TRBJ2-5
cdr3_length: 15
v_call: TRBV19
cdr3_aa: CASSRGQGSRETQYF

clone_size: few
j_call: TRBJ2-2
cdr3_length: 15
v_call: TRBV6-6
cdr3_aa: CASNTGVPNTGELFF

clone_size: -
j_call: TRBJ2-7
cdr3_length: 14
v_call: TRBV7-8
cdr3_aa: CASSQNRGFYEQYF

clone_size: -
j_call: TRBJ2-2
cdr3_length: 13
v_call: TRBV10-1
cdr3_aa: CASSDTAGSGLFF

clone_size: -
j_call: TRBJ1-1
cdr3_length: 13
v_call: TRBV6-1
cdr3_aa: CASSEAARLEAFF

clone_size: -
j_call: TRBJ1-1
cdr3_length: 15
v_call: TRBV19
cdr3_aa: CASIGTGIMNTEAFF

clone_size: -
j_call: TRBJ2-7
cdr3_length: 14
v_call: TRBV5-6
cdr3_aa: CASSLEGQGSEQYF

clone_size: -
j_call: TRBJ2-3
cdr3_length: 14
v_call: TRBV6-5
cdr3_aa: CASSYRGVRDTQYF

clone_size: few
j_call: TRBJ1-2
cdr3_length: 13
v_call: TRBV7-2
cdr3_aa: CASSKTGNYGYTF

clone_size: -
j_call: TRBJ2-1
cdr3_length: 16
v_call: TRBV9
cdr3_aa: CASSVTVGGSYNEQFF

clone_size: -
j_call: TRBJ1-6
cdr3_length: 16
v_call: TRBV7-2
cdr3_aa: CASSGRTGAYNSPLHF

clone_size: -
j_call: TRBJ1-2
cdr3_length: 15
v_call: TRBV4-2
cdr3_aa: CASSQRPGQGYGYTF

clone_size: -
j_call: TRBJ2-3
cdr3_length: 13
v_call: TRBV2
cdr3_aa: CASNTVRTDTQYF

clone_size: -
j_call: TRBJ1-6
cdr3_length: 13
v_call: TRBV7-2
cdr3_aa: CASTRDRGSPLHF

clone_size: few
j_call: TRBJ2-3
cdr3_length: 16
v_call: TRBV4-1
cdr3_aa: CASSPGLAGHTDTQYF

clone_size: -
j_call: TRBJ2-1
cdr3_length: 14
v_call: TRBV6-1
cdr3_aa: CASSRTSGHNEQFF

clone_size: -
j_call: TRBJ1-2
cdr3_length: 14
v_call: TRBV7-2
cdr3_aa: CASTLNRDGNGYTF

clone_size: -
j_call: TRBJ1-6
cdr3_length: 12
v_call: TRBV7-2
cdr3_aa: CASSLINSPLHF

clone_size: -
j_call: TRBJ2-5
cdr3_length: 14
v_call: TRBV5-1
cdr3_aa: CASSLQGAGETQYF

clone_size: -
j_call: TRBJ1-1
cdr3_length: 13
v_call: TRBV5-6
cdr3_aa: CASSNIGGTEAFF

clone_size: -
j_call: TRBJ2-5
cdr3_length: 13
v_call: TRBV6-5
cdr3_aa: CASRRTVQETQYF

clone_size: -
j_call: TRBJ2-7
cdr3_length: 16
v_call: TRBV9
cdr3_aa: CASSPRVDRSTYEQYF